These 18 T cell receptor beta chains came from one sample sequenced in a study of early T cells in non-severe SARS-CoV-2 infection. TCRdb reanalysed the 5' RACE reads using MiXCR and keeps one entry per CDR3 protein. The sample lists some 45,000 distinct CDR3 sequences; about 4% were seen once. What was sequenced was whole blood. The receptors shown here come from an adult who was a healthcare worker with PCR-confirmed SARS-CoV-2 infection or an uninfected control (not recorded which).

This sequence joins TRBV5-6 and TRBJ2-5; 10 bases align to TRBD1. Germline V CDR1 and CDR2: SGHDT, YYEEEE. The CDR3 is 14 residues long. The J segment lost 4 bases and the V segment lost 2 bases, leaving 2 bases of the junction unmatched. CDR3 coding DNA: TGTGCCAGCAGCTTCCGGGACAGGGGAGAGACCCAGTACTTC. Translated, it gives CASSFRDRGETQYF.

This clonotype was seen a handful of times. This chain connects TRBV7-9 to TRBJ2-3, with 7 bases fitting TRBD1. Germline assignment: CDR1 SEHNR and CDR2 FQNEAQ (reference sequence). Losses at the gene ends were 7 bases for V and 0 bases for J; bases not matched to a gene: 7. The CDR3 contains 15 residues. This CDR3 is CASTLGQTSTDTQYF. The CDR3, as DNA: TGTGCCAGCACCTTGGGACAGACTAGCACAGATACGCAGTATTTT.

Relative to its sample, this clonotype is medium-sized. The genes are TRBV29-1 and TRBJ1-1; D perhaps matches TRBD1 (5 bases). Germline CDR1 is SQVTM and CDR2 is ANQGSEA. V was cut by 5 bases and J by 7 bases, with 11 bases left in between. CDR3 length equals 11 residues. The CDR3 nucleotides read TGCAGCGTTTCCGGGGCACATGAAGCTTTCTTT. Translation: CSVSGAHEAFF.

At least ten counts were recorded for this clonotype. The gene calls are TRBV7-9 and TRBJ2-7; 7 nucleotides align to TRBD2. J lost 5 bases, V lost 2 bases, and 9 bases had no gene match. In germline, CDR1 is SEHNR, CDR2 FQNEAQ (reference sequence). The CDR3 spans 15 residues. The CDR3 sequence: CASSLSTGGVDEQYF. Written as DNA, the CDR3 is TGTGCCAGCAGCTTATCGACGGGAGGCGTGGACGAGCAGTACTTC.

This clonotype occurred many times. One junction end disagrees with the germline gene, perhaps due to a read error. The chain joins TRBV7-7 to TRBJ2-1; the match to TRBD2 covers 7 bases. The CDR3 sequence is 16 residues long. Germline-derived CDR1 and CDR2 are SSHAT and FNYEAQ (reference sequence). CDR3 in amino acids: CASSHTRGVPYNEQFF. The CDR3 nucleotides read TGTGCTAGCAGCCACACTCGGGGGGTTCCGTACAATGAGCAGTTCTTC.

Remarks on this clonotype: A much larger clone sits a single nucleotide away, making a read error possible. The chain employs TRBV9 and TRBJ1-3; a weak D match, TRBD1 (5 bases). The CDR3 contains 17 residues. Germline CDR1 SGDLS, CDR2 YYNGEE. Trimming stripped 4 bases from V and 0 bases from J, with 17 bases between. CDR3 DNA sequence: TGTGCCAGCAGCACACACAGGACTCCGAGCTCTGGAAACACCATATATTTT. Its protein is CASSTHRTPSSGNTIYF.

With respect to this clonotype: A read error may explain this, as a much larger clone is one base away. The rearrangement links TRBV6-6 to TRBJ2-7; D may be TRBD2 (6 bases). The CDR3 loop spans 13 amino acids. Trimming shortened V by 6 bases and J by 4 bases, and 13 bases separated the two germline ends. The germline CDR1 and CDR2 sequences are MNHNY and SVGAGI (reference sequence). CDR3 DNA sequence: TGTGCCAGCAGCCTGACCCGGGGGTACGAGCAGTACTTC. The encoded protein is CASSLTRGYEQYF.

This clonotype was found many times. The chain joins TRBV9 to TRBJ1-1, with D perhaps TRBD1 (5 bases). Germline assignment: CDR1 SGDLS and CDR2 YYNGEE. The CDR3 is made up of 16 amino acids. The V and J ends lost 3 bases and 1 base respectively, with 16 bases between them. The CDR3 DNA reads TGTGCCAGCAGCGGCAGGGAGTCCATGGCGAACACTGAAGCTTTCTTT. This translates into CASSGRESMANTEAFF.

This clonotype was seen at least ten times. The chain combines TRBV5-6 with TRBJ2-7, with 8 nucleotides matching TRBD2. The CDR3 is 17 residues long. Germline loops: CDR1 SGHDT, CDR2 YYEEEE. With V trimmed by 3 bases and J by 0 bases, 11 bases remained unmatched. The CDR3 sequence is CASSSSLAGFSSYEQYF. The CDR3 DNA sequence: TGTGCCAGCAGCTCCTCCTTAGCGGGATTCAGCTCCTACGAGCAGTACTTC.

This clonotype has at least ten counts. V is TRBV5-1 and J is TRBJ1-2, with D tentatively TRBD1 (6 bases). CDR3 length: 14 amino acids. Germline assignment: CDR1 SGHRS and CDR2 YFSETQ. V shed 3 bases and J shed 0 bases, with 9 bases lying between them. CDR3 DNA: TGCGCCAGCAGCTGGGGGCAGGCTAACTATGGCTACACCTTC. It codes for CASSWGQANYGYTF.

This clonotype was recorded at least ten times. The chain is built from TRBV12-3 or TRBV12-4 and TRBJ2-3, with 9 bases aligning to TRBD1. This CDR3 comprises 17 residues. The V and J ends lost 2 bases and 0 bases, in that order; junction bases with no gene match: 6. The CDR3 spells CASSLRQGVDSTDTQYF. As DNA, the CDR3 is TGTGCCAGCAGTTTAAGACAGGGGGTGGATAGCACAGATACGCAGTATTTT.

This clonotype occurred many times. The chain links TRBV7-9 to TRBJ1-6; D is possibly TRBD1 (6 bases). Trimming left V 5 bases short and J 7 bases short, with 18 bases between. The germline V gene encodes CDR1 SEHNR and CDR2 FQNEAQ (reference sequence). The CDR3 covers 16 residues. CDR3 in DNA: TGTGCCAGCAGCCCTAGGAGGGGGGGCGCCAATTCACCCCTCCACTTT. It yields the protein CASSPRRGGANSPLHF.

Ten or more counts support this clonotype. This chain connects TRBV29-1 to TRBJ2-1; no firm D call. V was clipped by 3 bases and J by 2 bases, with 11 bases between them. The CDR3 covers 14 residues. The germline V gene encodes CDR1 SQVTM and CDR2 ANQGSEA. CDR3 region: CSVDGLRAYNEQFF. The CDR3 DNA is TGCAGCGTTGATGGGCTTCGGGCCTACAATGAGCAGTTCTTC.

The chain joins TRBV3-1 to TRBJ2-2; TRBD2 matches at 8 bases. CDR3 length: 16 amino acids. The V gene end was trimmed by 3 bases and the J gene end by 2 bases; junction bases not matched to a gene: 5. Looked up from germline, CDR1 is LGHDT and CDR2 is YNNKEL (reference sequence). The CDR3 coding sequence is TGTGCCAGCAGCCAGAGCGGGGGACTTAACACCGGGGAGCTGTTTTTT. Amino acid sequence: CASSQSGGLNTGELFF. The full variable domain, in which reference TRBV3-1 and TRBJ2-2 provide the parts outside the CDR3, is DTAVSQTPKYLVTQMGNDKSIKCEQNLGHDTMYWYKQDSKKFLKIMFSYNNKELIINETVPNRFSPKSPDKAHLNLHINSLELGDSAVYFCASSQSGGLNTGELFFGEGSRLTVL.

This clonotype was counted at least ten times. The V call is TRBV18, the J call TRBJ2-7; possibly TRBD2 for D (7 bases). With 0 bases removed from V and 7 bases from J, the gap between germline ends came to 10 bases. Germline V CDR1 and CDR2: KGHSH, LQKENI. This CDR3 region has 13 residues. CDR3 in amino acids: CASSPPEGGEQYF. The CDR3 DNA is TGTGCCAGCTCACCACCGGAGGGGGGGGAGCAGTACTTC.

This clonotype was seen many times. This chain uses TRBV19 with TRBJ2-7, with 9 bases aligning to TRBD1. The CDR3 totals 15 residues. Germline V lookup: CDR1 LNHDA, CDR2 SQIVND (reference sequence). V trimming: 3 bases; J trimming: 0 bases; junction bases outside the gene matches: 3. For the CDR3, the DNA is TGTGCCAGTAGTATGGGACAGGGCCTCTCCTACGAGCAGTACTTC. It yields the protein CASSMGQGLSYEQYF.

The CDR3 region is CASSYGQGVGGELFF. CDR3 DNA sequence: TGTGCCAGCAGCTACGGACAGGGGGTCGGCGGGGAGCTGTTTTTT. The V gene is TRBV7-6, the J gene TRBJ2-2; 10 nucleotides align to TRBD1. Looked up from germline, CDR1 is SGHVS and CDR2 is FNYEAQ. V was clipped by 4 bases and J by 7 bases; unmatched bases: 6. The CDR3 extends over 15 amino acids.

This clonotype was recorded at least ten times. The chain links TRBV19 to TRBJ2-2; tentative D call: TRBD2 (6 bases). The CDR3 has 17 amino acids. Germline-derived CDR1 and CDR2 are LNHDA and SQIVND (reference sequence). V was cut by 3 bases and J by 6 bases, with 20 bases left in between. For the CDR3, the DNA is TGTGCCAGTAGTATTGACAGCGGGTCCACGAGGGCCGGGGAGCTGTTTTTT. It codes for CASSIDSGSTRAGELFF.